Listed below are T cell receptor beta chains from one sample, sequenced in a study of circulating and synovial CD4+ cells in juvenile arthritis. The method was immunoSEQ multiplex PCR; TCRdb's version includes in-frame clones alone and lacks a portion of them. The sample records tens of thousands of clones, nearly 95% being singletons. Sequencing input: CD4+ T cells from blood. The receptors shown here come from a human donor with juvenile idiopathic arthritis. Each CDR3 is given with its conserved first and last residue.

len	v_gene	j_gene	CDR3aa
14	TRBV19	TRBJ1-1	CASTPGGLNTEAFF
13	TRBV10-2	TRBJ2-1	CASNPGLYNEQFF
14	TRBV19	TRBJ2-2	CASAQSRNTGELFF
12	TRBV10-1	TRBJ1-1	CASSKDRSESFF
15	TRBV2	TRBJ2-1	CASSERIGWANEQFF
18	TRBV4-3	TRBJ2-3	CASSQDPFRGGSTDTQYF
13	TRBV7-7	TRBJ1-2	CASSLGGGDGYTF
17	TRBV4-2	TRBJ2-2	CASSQASLAGYTGELFF
15	TRBV15	TRBJ2-7	CATSPAELGSYEQYF
18	TRBV5-6	TRBJ2-3	CASSLRGQGIASTDTQYF
15	TRBV7-9	TRBJ2-1	CASSLLGQVDDEQFF
17	TRBV28	TRBJ2-6	CASSSEPGEPGANVLTF
14	TRBV5-1	TRBJ2-2	CASSQPQDTGELFF
13	TRBV4-1	TRBJ1-5	CASSQDAGQPQHF
13	TRBV11-2	TRBJ1-4	CASSPGQGGKLFF
12	TRBV5-1	TRBJ1-2	CASSAGQYGYTF
15	TRBV25-1	TRBJ2-5	CASSELTAPQETQYF
13	TRBV5-5	TRBJ2-7	CASSRGFRYEQYF
14	TRBV2	TRBJ2-7	CASRATSGSNEQYF
14	TRBV27	TRBJ1-4	CASSFRDRGEKLFF
13	TRBV27	TRBJ1-2	CASSYRQNYGYTF
16	TRBV28	TRBJ1-5	CASNPATGVFNQPQHF
12	TRBV6-1	TRBJ2-7	CASSSNGGEQYF
14	TRBV19	TRBJ1-1	CASSLGGPVTEAFF
16	TRBV9	TRBJ2-1	CASSAFTSGSYNEQFF
14	TRBV28	TRBJ1-1	CASRHTQGLAEAFF
15	TRBV27	TRBJ1-5	CASSLNRDSNQPQHF
15	TRBV5-1	TRBJ2-1	CASREAGGYYNEQFF
14	TRBV9	TRBJ1-6	CASSLTGDNSPLHF
14	TRBV6-1	TRBJ1-5	CASRTGQRFQPQHF
15	TRBV5-1	TRBJ1-5	CASSLEGQGHQPQHF
14	TRBV21-1	TRBJ2-3	CASRGTLGTDTQYF
17	TRBV2	TRBJ1-5	CASSGEILDRGPQPQHF
18	TRBV7-6	TRBJ1-2	CASSLEPPSGGRNYGYTF
15	TRBV11-2	TRBJ1-4	CASSRQGPPNEKLFF
13	TRBV5-6	TRBJ2-5	CASSLRGKETQYF
15	TRBV4-2	TRBJ2-1	CASGYSGRVYNEQFF